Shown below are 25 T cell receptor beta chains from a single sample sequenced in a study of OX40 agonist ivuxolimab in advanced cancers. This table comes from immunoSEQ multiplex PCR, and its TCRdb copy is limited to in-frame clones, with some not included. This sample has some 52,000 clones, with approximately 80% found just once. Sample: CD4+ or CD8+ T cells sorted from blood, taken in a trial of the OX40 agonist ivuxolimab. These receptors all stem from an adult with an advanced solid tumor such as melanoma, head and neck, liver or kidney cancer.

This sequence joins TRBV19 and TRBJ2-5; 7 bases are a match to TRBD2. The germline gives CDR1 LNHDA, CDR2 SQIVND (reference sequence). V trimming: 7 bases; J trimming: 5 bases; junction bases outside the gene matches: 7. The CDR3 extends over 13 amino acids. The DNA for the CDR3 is TGTGCCAGTATGATATTGGGGGGGGAGACCCAGTACTTC. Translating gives CASMILGGETQYF.

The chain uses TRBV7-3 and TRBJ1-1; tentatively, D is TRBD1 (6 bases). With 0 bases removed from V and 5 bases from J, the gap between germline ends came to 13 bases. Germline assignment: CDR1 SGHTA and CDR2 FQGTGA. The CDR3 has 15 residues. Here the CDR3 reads CASSLTWGANTEAFF. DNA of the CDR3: TGTGCCAGCAGCTTAACGTGGGGGGCAAATACTGAAGCTTTCTTT.

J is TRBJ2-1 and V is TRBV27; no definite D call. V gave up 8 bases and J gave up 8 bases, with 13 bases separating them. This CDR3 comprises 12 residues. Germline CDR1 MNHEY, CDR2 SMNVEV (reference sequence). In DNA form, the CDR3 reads TGTGCCAGCGCCCAGGTCTGGTATGAGCAGTTCTTC. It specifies CASAQVWYEQFF.

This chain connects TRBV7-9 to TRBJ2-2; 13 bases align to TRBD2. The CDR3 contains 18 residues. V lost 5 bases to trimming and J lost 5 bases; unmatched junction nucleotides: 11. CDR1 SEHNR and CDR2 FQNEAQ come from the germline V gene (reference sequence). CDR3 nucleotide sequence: TGTGCCAGCAGCCAAACAGGACTAGCGGGGGACAGTACCGGGGAGCTGTTTTTT. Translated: CASSQTGLAGDSTGELFF.

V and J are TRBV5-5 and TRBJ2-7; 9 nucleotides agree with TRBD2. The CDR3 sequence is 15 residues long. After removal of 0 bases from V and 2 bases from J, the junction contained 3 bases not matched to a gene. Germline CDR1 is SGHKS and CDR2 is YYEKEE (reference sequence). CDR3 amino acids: CASSLDPSGTYEQYF. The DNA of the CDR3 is TGTGCCAGCAGCTTGGACCCTAGCGGGACCTACGAGCAGTACTTC.

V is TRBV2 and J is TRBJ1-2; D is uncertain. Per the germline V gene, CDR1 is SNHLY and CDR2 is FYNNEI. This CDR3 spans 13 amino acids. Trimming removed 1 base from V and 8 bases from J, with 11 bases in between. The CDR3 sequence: CASSEVAVGGYTF. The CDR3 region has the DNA TGTGCCAGCAGTGAAGTGGCCGTGGGCGGCTACACCTTC.

CDR3: CASSPQGAGGYQPQHF. The CDR3 nucleotides are TGTGCCAGCAGTCCACAGGGGGCAGGGGGTTATCAGCCCCAGCATTTT. The chain combines TRBV28 with TRBJ1-5, with 9 bases fitting TRBD1. CDR1 and CDR2 from the germline V gene are MDHEN and SYDVKM. The junction had 10 bases not matched to a gene; V was cut back by 5 bases and J by 5 bases. The CDR3 is 16 amino acids. Full variable domain (remainder filled in from reference TRBV28 and TRBJ1-5): DVKVTQSSRYLVKRTGEKVFLECVQDMDHENMFWYRQDPGLGLRLIYFSYDVKMKEKGDIPEGYSVSREKKERFSLILESASTNQTSMYLCASSPQGAGGYQPQHFGDGTRLSIL.

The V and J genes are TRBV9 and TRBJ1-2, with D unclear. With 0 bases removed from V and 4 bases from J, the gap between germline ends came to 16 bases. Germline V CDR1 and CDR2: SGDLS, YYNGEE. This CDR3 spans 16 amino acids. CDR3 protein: CASSVGAGGAGYGYTF. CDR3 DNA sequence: TGTGCCAGCAGCGTAGGTGCGGGAGGAGCAGGCTATGGCTACACCTTC.

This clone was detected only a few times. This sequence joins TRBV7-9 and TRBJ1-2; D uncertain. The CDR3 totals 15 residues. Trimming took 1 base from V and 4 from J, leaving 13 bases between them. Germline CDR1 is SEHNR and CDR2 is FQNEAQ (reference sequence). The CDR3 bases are TGTGCCAGCAGCTTAGATTTTGCGAGTTTCTATGGCTACACCTTC. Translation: CASSLDFASFYGYTF.

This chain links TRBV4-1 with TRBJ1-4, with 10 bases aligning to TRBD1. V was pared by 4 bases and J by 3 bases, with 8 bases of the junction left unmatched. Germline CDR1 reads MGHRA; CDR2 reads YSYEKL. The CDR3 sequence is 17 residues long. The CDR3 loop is CASSRTLGTGANEKLFF. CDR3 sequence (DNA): TGCGCCAGCAGCCGGACTTTGGGGACAGGGGCTAATGAAAAACTGTTTTTT.

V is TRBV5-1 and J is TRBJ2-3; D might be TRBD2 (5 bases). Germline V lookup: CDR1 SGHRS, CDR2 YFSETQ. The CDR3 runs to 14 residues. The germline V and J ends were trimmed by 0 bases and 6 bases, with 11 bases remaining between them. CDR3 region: CASSLGIARDTQYF. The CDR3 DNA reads TGCGCCAGCAGCTTGGGTATAGCGCGGGATACGCAGTATTTT.

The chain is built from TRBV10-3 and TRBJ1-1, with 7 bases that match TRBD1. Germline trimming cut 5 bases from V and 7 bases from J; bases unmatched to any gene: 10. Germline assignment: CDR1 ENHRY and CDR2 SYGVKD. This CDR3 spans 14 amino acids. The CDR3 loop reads CAISPQGGEGEAFF. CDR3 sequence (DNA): TGTGCCATCAGTCCCCAGGGGGGGGAGGGTGAAGCTTTCTTT.

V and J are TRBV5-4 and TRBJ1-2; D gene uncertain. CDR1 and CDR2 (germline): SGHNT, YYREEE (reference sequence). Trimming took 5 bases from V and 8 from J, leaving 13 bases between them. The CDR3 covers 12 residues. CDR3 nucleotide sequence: TGTGCCAGCAGGGCGCTTGAGAGAGGCTACACCTTC. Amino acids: CASRALERGYTF.

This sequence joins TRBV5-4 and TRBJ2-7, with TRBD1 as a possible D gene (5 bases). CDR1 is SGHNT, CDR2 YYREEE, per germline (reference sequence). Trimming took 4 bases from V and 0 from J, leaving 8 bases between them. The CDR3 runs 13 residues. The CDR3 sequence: CASSPDSSYEQYF. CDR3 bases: TGTGCCAGCAGCCCCGACAGCTCCTACGAGCAGTACTTC.

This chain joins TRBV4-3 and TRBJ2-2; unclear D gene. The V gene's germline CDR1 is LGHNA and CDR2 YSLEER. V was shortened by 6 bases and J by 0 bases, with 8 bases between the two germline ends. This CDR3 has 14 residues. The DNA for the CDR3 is TGCGCCAGCAGGGTATTCGCGAACACCGGGGAGCTGTTTTTT. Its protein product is CASRVFANTGELFF.

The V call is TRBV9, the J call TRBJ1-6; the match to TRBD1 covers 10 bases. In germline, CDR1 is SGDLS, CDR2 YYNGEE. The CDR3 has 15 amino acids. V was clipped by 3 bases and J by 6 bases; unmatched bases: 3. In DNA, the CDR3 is TGTGCCAGCAGCGCCCGGGACAGGGGTAATTCACCCCTCCACTTT. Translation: CASSARDRGNSPLHF.

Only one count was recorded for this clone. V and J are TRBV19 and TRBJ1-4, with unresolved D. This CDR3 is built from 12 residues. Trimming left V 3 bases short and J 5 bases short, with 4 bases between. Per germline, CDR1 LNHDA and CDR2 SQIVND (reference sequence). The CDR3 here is CASSIRNEKLFF. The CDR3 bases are TGTGCCAGTAGTATCAGGAATGAAAAACTGTTTTTT.

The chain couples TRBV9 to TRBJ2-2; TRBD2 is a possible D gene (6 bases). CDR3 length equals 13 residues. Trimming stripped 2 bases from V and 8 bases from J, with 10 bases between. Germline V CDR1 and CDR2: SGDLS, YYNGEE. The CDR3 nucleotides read TGTGCCAGCAGCGTCCCTCGGGGGGGGGAGCTGTTTTTT. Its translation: CASSVPRGGELFF. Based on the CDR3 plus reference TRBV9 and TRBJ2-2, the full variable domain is DSGVTQTPKHLITATGQRVTLRCSPRSGDLSVYWYQQSLDQGLQFLIQYYNGEERAKGNILERFSAQQFPDLHSELNLSSLELGDSALYFCASSVPRGGELFFGEGSRLTVL.

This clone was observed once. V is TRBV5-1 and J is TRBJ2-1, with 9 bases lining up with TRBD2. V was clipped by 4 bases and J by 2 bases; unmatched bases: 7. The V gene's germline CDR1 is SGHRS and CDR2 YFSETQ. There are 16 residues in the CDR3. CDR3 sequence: CASSKGPSGAYNEQFF. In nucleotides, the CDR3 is TGCGCCAGCAGCAAAGGGCCTAGCGGGGCCTACAATGAGCAGTTCTTC. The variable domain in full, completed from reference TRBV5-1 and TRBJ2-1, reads KAGVTQTPRYLIKTRGQQVTLSCSPISGHRSVSWYQQTPGQGLQFLFEYFSETQRNKGNFPGRFSGRQFSNSRSEMNVSTLELGDSALYLCASSKGPSGAYNEQFFGPGTRLTVL.

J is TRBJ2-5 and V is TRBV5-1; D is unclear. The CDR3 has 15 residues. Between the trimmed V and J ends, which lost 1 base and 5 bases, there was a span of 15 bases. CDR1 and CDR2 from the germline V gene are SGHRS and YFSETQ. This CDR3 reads CASSLRFLRPETQYF. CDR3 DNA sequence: TGCGCCAGCAGCTTGCGGTTTCTCCGGCCGGAGACCCAGTACTTC.

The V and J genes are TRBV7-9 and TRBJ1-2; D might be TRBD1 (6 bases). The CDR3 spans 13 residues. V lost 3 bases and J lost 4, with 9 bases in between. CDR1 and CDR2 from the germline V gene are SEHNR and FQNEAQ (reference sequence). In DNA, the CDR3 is TGTGCCAGCAGCTTGGGGGGCCCCTATGGCTACACCTTC. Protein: CASSLGGPYGYTF.

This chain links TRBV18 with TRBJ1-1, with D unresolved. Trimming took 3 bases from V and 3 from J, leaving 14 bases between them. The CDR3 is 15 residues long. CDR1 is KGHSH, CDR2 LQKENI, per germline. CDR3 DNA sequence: TGTGCCAGCTCACCGGGAGGGCGGTGGGACACTGAAGCTTTCTTT. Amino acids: CASSPGGRWDTEAFF.

Here the CDR3 reads CASSEERAGAIQETQYF. The CDR3 DNA sequence: TGTGCCAGCAGTGAAGAGAGGGCGGGAGCTATCCAAGAGACCCAGTACTTC. The chain links TRBV6-1 to TRBJ2-5; TRBD2 matches 7 bases. This CDR3 has 17 residues. From germline, CDR1 is MNHNS and CDR2 SASEGT. V lost 1 base and J lost 1; bases outside the gene matches: 9.

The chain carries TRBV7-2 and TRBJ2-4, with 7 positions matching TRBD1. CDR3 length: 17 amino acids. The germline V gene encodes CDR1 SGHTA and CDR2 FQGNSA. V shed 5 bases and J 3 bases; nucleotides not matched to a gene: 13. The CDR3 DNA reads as TGTGCCAGCAGCAAGGAACCGGGACAGTCTTACAAAAACATTCAGTACTTC. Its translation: CASSKEPGQSYKNIQYF.

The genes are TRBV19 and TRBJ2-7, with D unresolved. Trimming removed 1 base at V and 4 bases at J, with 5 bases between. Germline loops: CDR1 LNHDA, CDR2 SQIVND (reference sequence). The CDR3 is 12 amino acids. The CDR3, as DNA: TGTGCCAGTAGTATAGGAGGTTACGAGCAGTACTTC. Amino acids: CASSIGGYEQYF.